The rows below give T cell receptor beta chains drawn from one sample of a study of cytomegalovirus exposure and HLA in healthy donors. The assay was immunoSEQ multiplex PCR, and TCRdb's table has in-frame clones only and misses some. Found here are 75,000 to 95,000 clones; the top ten clones hold 1.3% to 1.5%. Sequencing input: PBMCs. The origin of the receptors is a woman aged 60 to 75 in good health and CMV-seronegative. Both conserved end residues are part of each CDR3. A D gene is named only where the DNA matches it firmly.

d_call: NA; j_call: TRBJ1-1; v_call: TRBV11-2; cdr3_aa: CASSYQGVNTEAFF; cdr3_nt: TGTGCCAGCAGTTACCAGGGCGTGAACACTGAAGCTTTCTTT
d_call: TRBD2; j_call: TRBJ2-5; v_call: TRBV11-2; cdr3_aa: CASSLVAGFWQETQYF; cdr3_nt: TGTGCCAGCAGCTTAGTAGCGGGATTCTGGCAAGAGACCCAGTACTTC
d_call: TRBD2; j_call: TRBJ2-7; v_call: TRBV5-1; cdr3_aa: CASSDTTSPLDEQYF; cdr3_nt: TGCGCCAGCAGCGATACGACTAGCCCTTTAGACGAGCAGTACTTC
d_call: NA; j_call: TRBJ2-7; v_call: TRBV29-1; cdr3_aa: CSVWYRGEQYF; cdr3_nt: TGCAGCGTATGGTATAGGGGCGAGCAGTACTTC
d_call: NA; j_call: TRBJ2-5; v_call: TRBV29-1; cdr3_aa: CSVEGLVLAVQETQYF; cdr3_nt: TGCAGCGTTGAGGGTTTGGTTTTAGCGGTCCAAGAGACCCAGTACTTC
d_call: TRBD2; j_call: TRBJ2-3; v_call: TRBV18; cdr3_aa: CASSPQGLALTDTQYF; cdr3_nt: TGTGCCAGCTCTCCCCAGGGACTAGCCCTCACAGATACGCAGTATTTT
d_call: NA; j_call: TRBJ2-7; v_call: TRBV11-2; cdr3_aa: CASSPTRQFYEQYF; cdr3_nt: TGTGCCAGCAGCCCAACTCGACAGTTCTACGAGCAGTACTTC
d_call: NA; j_call: TRBJ1-2; v_call: TRBV27; cdr3_aa: CASSLVQNYGYTF; cdr3_nt: TGTGCCAGCAGTTTAGTACAGAACTATGGCTACACCTTC
d_call: TRBD2; j_call: TRBJ2-5; v_call: TRBV2; cdr3_aa: CASSGGGRTETQYF; cdr3_nt: TGTGCCAGCAGTGGTGGCGGGAGAACGGAGACCCAGTACTTC
d_call: NA; j_call: TRBJ1-1; v_call: TRBV30; cdr3_aa: CAWSVAGEAFF; cdr3_nt: TGTGCCTGGAGTGTGGCGGGTGAAGCTTTCTTT
d_call: TRBD2; j_call: TRBJ2-7; v_call: TRBV5-1; cdr3_aa: CASSLDSGRAAYEQYF; cdr3_nt: TGCGCCAGCAGCTTGGATAGCGGGAGGGCCGCCTACGAGCAGTACTTC
d_call: TRBD1; j_call: TRBJ1-1; v_call: TRBV6-5; cdr3_aa: CASSYTGQENTEAFF; cdr3_nt: TGTGCCAGCAGTTACACCGGACAGGAGAACACTGAAGCTTTCTTT
d_call: NA; j_call: TRBJ1-3; v_call: TRBV7-7; cdr3_aa: CASSLGRGSGNTIYF; cdr3_nt: TGTGCTAGCAGCTTAGGGAGGGGCTCTGGAAACACCATATATTTT
d_call: NA; j_call: TRBJ2-6; v_call: TRBV5-1; cdr3_aa: CASSPLTGTLSGANVLTF; cdr3_nt: TGCGCCAGCAGCCCACTCACAGGGACCCTCTCTGGGGCCAACGTCCTGACTTTC
d_call: TRBD2; j_call: TRBJ2-2; v_call: TRBV14; cdr3_aa: CASSHGLLARRELFF; cdr3_nt: TGTGCCAGCAGCCACGGCTTACTAGCGCGAAGGGAGCTGTTTTTT
d_call: NA; j_call: TRBJ2-2; v_call: TRBV19; cdr3_aa: CAGSIGHNTGELFF; cdr3_nt: TGTGCCGGTAGTATAGGACATAACACCGGGGAGCTGTTTTTT
d_call: TRBD2; j_call: TRBJ2-1; v_call: TRBV7-3; cdr3_aa: CASSLSLTSGDNEQFF; cdr3_nt: TGTGCCAGCAGCTTATCTCTGACTAGCGGAGACAATGAGCAGTTCTTC
d_call: TRBD1; j_call: TRBJ1-2; v_call: TRBV19; cdr3_aa: CASSKTGEYGYTF; cdr3_nt: TGTGCCAGTAGTAAAACAGGGGAGTATGGCTACACCTTC
d_call: TRBD1; j_call: TRBJ1-5; v_call: TRBV7-8; cdr3_aa: CASSLGREGGFNQPQHF; cdr3_nt: TGTGCCAGCAGCTTAGGGAGGGAAGGGGGCTTTAATCAGCCCCAGCATTTT
d_call: NA; j_call: TRBJ2-3; v_call: TRBV28; cdr3_aa: CASSLDPQRDTQYF; cdr3_nt: TGTGCCAGCAGTTTAGACCCCCAGAGGGATACGCAGTATTTT
d_call: NA; j_call: TRBJ1-5; v_call: TRBV2; cdr3_aa: CASSVDSQADQPQHF; cdr3_nt: TGTGCCAGCAGTGTAGACTCTCAAGCGGATCAGCCCCAGCATTTT
d_call: TRBD1; j_call: TRBJ1-2; v_call: TRBV5-5; cdr3_aa: CASSFTGTDDNYGYTF; cdr3_nt: TGTGCCAGCAGCTTTACCGGGACAGACGATAACTATGGCTACACCTTC
d_call: NA; j_call: TRBJ2-7; v_call: TRBV11-3; cdr3_aa: CASSLTGGEAYEQYF; cdr3_nt: TGTGCCAGCAGCTTAACTGGAGGGGAAGCCTACGAGCAGTACTTC
d_call: TRBD2; j_call: TRBJ2-2; v_call: TRBV7-7; cdr3_aa: CASSPWREGSGELFF; cdr3_nt: TGTGCTAGCAGCCCTTGGCGGGAGGGGAGCGGGGAGCTGTTTTTT
d_call: TRBD2; j_call: TRBJ2-7; v_call: TRBV27; cdr3_aa: CASSPRTSGSREQYF; cdr3_nt: TGTGCCAGCAGTCCGCGGACTAGCGGGAGTCGGGAGCAGTACTTC
d_call: NA; j_call: TRBJ2-7; v_call: TRBV7-8; cdr3_aa: CASSLSSVIYEQYF; cdr3_nt: TGTGCCAGCAGCCTCTCCTCAGTAATATACGAGCAGTACTTC
d_call: NA; j_call: TRBJ2-5; v_call: TRBV15; cdr3_aa: CATSSQRGAQETQYF; cdr3_nt: TGTGCCACCAGCTCGCAACGGGGGGCCCAAGAGACCCAGTACTTC
d_call: NA; j_call: TRBJ1-1; v_call: TRBV19; cdr3_aa: CASSIEAEAFF; cdr3_nt: TGTGCCAGTAGTATTGAGGCTGAAGCTTTCTTT
d_call: NA; j_call: TRBJ2-5; v_call: TRBV30; cdr3_aa: CAWSVGRGFLETQYF; cdr3_nt: TGTGCCTGGAGTGTAGGGAGGGGGTTTTTGGAGACCCAGTACTTC
d_call: TRBD1; j_call: TRBJ2-1; v_call: TRBV5-1; cdr3_aa: CASSADRGFNEQFF; cdr3_nt: TGCGCCAGCAGCGCGGACAGGGGGTTTAATGAGCAGTTCTTC
d_call: TRBD1; j_call: TRBJ1-1; v_call: TRBV30; cdr3_aa: CASQGADNTEAFF; cdr3_nt: TGTGCCTCTCAGGGGGCCGATAACACTGAAGCTTTCTTT
d_call: TRBD2; j_call: TRBJ2-7; v_call: TRBV6-6; cdr3_aa: CASRGREVGEQYF; cdr3_nt: TGTGCCAGCCGGGGGCGGGAGGTGGGAGAGCAGTACTTC
d_call: TRBD2; j_call: TRBJ2-5; v_call: TRBV5-1; cdr3_aa: CASSLSELAGVETQYF; cdr3_nt: TGCGCCAGCAGCTTGAGTGAACTAGCGGGAGTAGAGACCCAGTACTTC
d_call: NA; j_call: TRBJ1-5; v_call: TRBV19; cdr3_aa: CASSLRSFRQASNQPQHF; cdr3_nt: TGTGCCAGTAGTCTCAGATCATTTCGACAGGCAAGCAATCAGCCCCAGCATTTT
d_call: NA; j_call: TRBJ1-3; v_call: TRBV9; cdr3_aa: CASSALGGNTIYF; cdr3_nt: TGTGCCAGCAGCGCACTAGGGGGAAACACCATATATTTT
d_call: NA; j_call: TRBJ1-2; v_call: TRBV5-1; cdr3_aa: CASSLGGEESGYTF; cdr3_nt: TGCGCCAGCAGCTTGGGGGGAGAGGAGTCGGGCTACACCTTC
d_call: TRBD2; j_call: TRBJ2-7; v_call: TRBV7-2; cdr3_aa: CASSPASGGSYEQYF; cdr3_nt: TGTGCCAGCAGCCCGGCTAGCGGGGGCTCCTACGAGCAGTACTTC
d_call: TRBD1; j_call: TRBJ1-2; v_call: TRBV19; cdr3_aa: CASNSGTEFYGYTF; cdr3_nt: TGTGCCAGTAACTCCGGGACAGAATTTTATGGCTACACCTTC
d_call: TRBD1; j_call: TRBJ2-6; v_call: TRBV18; cdr3_aa: CASSTDRGANVLTF; cdr3_nt: TGTGCCAGCTCTACGGACAGGGGGGCCAACGTCCTGACTTTC
d_call: TRBD2; j_call: TRBJ2-3; v_call: TRBV7-3; cdr3_aa: CASSLGGSLDTQYF; cdr3_nt: TGTGCCAGCAGCTTAGGCGGGAGTTTGGATACGCAGTATTTT
d_call: TRBD1; j_call: TRBJ2-1; v_call: TRBV15; cdr3_aa: CATSRITGVGNEQFF; cdr3_nt: TGTGCCACCAGCAGGATAACAGGGGTAGGCAATGAGCAGTTCTTC
d_call: NA; j_call: TRBJ2-4; v_call: TRBV9; cdr3_aa: CASSPVPESGQGKNIQYF; cdr3_nt: TGTGCCAGCAGCCCGGTCCCCGAGTCCGGTCAGGGCAAAAACATTCAGTACTTC
d_call: TRBD2; j_call: TRBJ2-3; v_call: TRBV29-1; cdr3_aa: CSVQSPGLAGATDTQYF; cdr3_nt: TGCAGCGTTCAATCCCCCGGACTAGCGGGAGCAACAGATACGCAGTATTTT
d_call: TRBD2; j_call: TRBJ2-1; v_call: TRBV7-8; cdr3_aa: CASSSREPGLAGDPQTFF; cdr3_nt: TGTGCCAGCAGCTCAAGAGAGCCGGGACTAGCGGGAGACCCACAAACGTTCTTC